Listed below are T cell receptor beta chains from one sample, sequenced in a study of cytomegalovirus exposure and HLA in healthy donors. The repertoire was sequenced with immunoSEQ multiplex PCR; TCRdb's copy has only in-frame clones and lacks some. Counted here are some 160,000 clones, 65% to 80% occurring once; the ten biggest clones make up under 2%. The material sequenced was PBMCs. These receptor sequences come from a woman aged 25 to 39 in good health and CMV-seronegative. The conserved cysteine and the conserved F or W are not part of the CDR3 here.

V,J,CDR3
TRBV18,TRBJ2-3,ASSPQQGARDTQY
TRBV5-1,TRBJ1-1,ASSLDAGRTEAF
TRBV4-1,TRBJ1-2,ASSHGQGDYP
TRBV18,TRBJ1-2,ASSQVSDYGYT
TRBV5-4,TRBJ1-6,ASSFSGDYSPLH
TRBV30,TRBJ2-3,AWSVQGADTQY
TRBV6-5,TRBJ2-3,ASSYSTATSTDTQY
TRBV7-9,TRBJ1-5,ASSLVVDFLDQPQH
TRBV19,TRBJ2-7,ASSTQQGSSYEQY
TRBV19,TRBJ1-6,ASRWGGVAGNSPLH
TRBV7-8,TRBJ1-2,ASSPPPPGNYGYT
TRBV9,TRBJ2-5,ASSAQYQETQY
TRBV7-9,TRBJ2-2,ASSIRQGGTGELF
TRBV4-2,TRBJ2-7,ASSQVFQASGSVYEQY
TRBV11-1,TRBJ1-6,ASSLLRVGSPLH
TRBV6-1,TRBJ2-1,ATGLANYNEQF
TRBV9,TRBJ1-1,ASSIQGVMNTEAF
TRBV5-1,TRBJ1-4,ASSLWNSLATNEKLF
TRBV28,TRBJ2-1,ASSFRGPNADEQF
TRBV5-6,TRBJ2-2,ASSLPIAGGELF
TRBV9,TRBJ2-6,ASSLSQGAGANVLT
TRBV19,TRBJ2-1,ASSMPSGYNEQF
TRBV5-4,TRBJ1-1,ASSSGQQNTEAF
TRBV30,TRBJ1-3,AWEQGISGNTIY
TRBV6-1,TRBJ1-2,ASSELEDTPYGYT
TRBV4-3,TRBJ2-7,ASSQDRVGLAGEYEQY
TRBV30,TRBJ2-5,AWSVMRDRGLVTQY
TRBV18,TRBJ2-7,ASSPGGSYEQY
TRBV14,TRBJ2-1,ASSYRSEQF
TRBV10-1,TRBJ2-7,ASSEGQPKDSYEQY
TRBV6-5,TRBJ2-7,ASSPSLAGVEQY
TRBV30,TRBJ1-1,AWSRVSAYNTEAF
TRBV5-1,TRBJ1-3,ASSLGQTSGNTIY
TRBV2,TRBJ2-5,ASGEETQY
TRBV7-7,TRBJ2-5,ASSIGTGDHETQY
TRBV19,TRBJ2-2,ASRGLGASNTGELF
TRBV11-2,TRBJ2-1,ASSAGGQF
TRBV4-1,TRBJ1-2,ASSRTEFYGYT
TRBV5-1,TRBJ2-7,ASSSTGWYEQY
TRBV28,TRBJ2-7,ASSPGGGGRFYEQY
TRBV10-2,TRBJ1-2,ASRTGGDGYT
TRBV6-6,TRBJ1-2,ATDRGQGYGYT
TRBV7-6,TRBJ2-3,ASTLGPRVITDTQY
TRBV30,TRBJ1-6,AWSRGQGDSPLH